This T cell receptor (beta chain) was retrieved from a study of blood T cell repertoires in COVID-19 (dated by TCRdb to about 2020). As for the study more broadly: Collaborator samples came from the United States, Italy and Spain and covered acute and convalescent phases of COVID-19. The samples were drawn from the first 160 participants of the ongoing ImmuneRACE study and from over 950 subjects provided by 6 global collaborators. The prospective study material was composed of cDNA or gDNA derived from T cells, B-cell-depleted T cells, or PBMCs. Where available, HLA class I and class II types were obtained from metadata supplied by the sample provider rather than from assay-based typing. Deeply sampled blood TCRbeta repertoires from subjects exposed to, actively infected with, or recovered from COVID-19 were included in the dataset. A de-identified subject ID, COVID-19 status, age in years and sex were almost always included in the sample metadata. The repertoires were released in a freely available public database intended as a resource for research on the immune response to SARS-CoV-2.

TCRbeta CDR3 regions were amplified from genomic DNA using the immunoSEQ Assay, a bias-controlled multiplex PCR. The study's own analysis went as follows. Within the assay, amplification of reference gene primers was used to estimate how many nucleated cells each sample contained. To quantify the absolute abundance of each unique TCRbeta CDR3 rearrangement, sequence reads were collapsed and filtered. For each sample, productive Simpson clonality was calculated as the square root of Simpson's diversity index over productive rearrangements. The source is immuneACCESS, and TCRdb retained only in-frame sequences with V and J called. Part of the clones is not carried over; for the studies checked, unresolved V genes explain less than half of this, and the remainder is unexplained. That table gives V, J and clone size, and the DNA gave D and trimming. A total of 150,000 to 200,000 clones appear in this sample, about 83% of them only once. The ten largest account for 3.5% to 4.5% of the sample.

From the germline V gene (reference sequence), CDR1 is SSHAT and CDR2 is FNYEAQ. Reading from cysteine to phenylalanine, the CDR3 counts 13 amino acids. The read is trimmed to its CDR3 DNA, 39 bases read in frame from base 1. Each collaborating institution followed its own protocols to collect whole blood in K2EDTA tubes. For TCRbeta analysis, collaborator samples were shipped as frozen whole blood, as isolated PBMCs, or as DNA extracted from either sample type. To note about this clone: Its antigen is currently not known. A junction end diverges from the germline sequence, so it may reflect a read error.

Broad study findings and their caveats: The amount of clinical and demographic metadata varied by source and participant and was provided uncurated.

The chain employs TRBV7-7 and TRBJ2-3, with TRBD1 as a weak D call on 5 bases. Sequencing was done on a sample of peripheral blood. This clonotype was obtained from a man between 18 and 35 years old with active or convalescent COVID-19. The bases read TGTGCTAGCAGTATTGGGTACAGGGATACGCAGTATTTT. It encodes CASSIGYRDTQYF.